A selection of T cell receptor beta chains follows, all from one sample in a study of blood T cell repertoires in COVID-19. Sequenced by immunoSEQ multiplex PCR; TCRdb stores in-frame clones only, minus some. In the table there are fewer than 120,000 clones, 82% of which are singletons. Sequencing used peripheral blood. Receptor source: a woman aged 55-75 years with acute or convalescent COVID-19. Both conserved end residues are part of each CDR3. The D gene is left open where the match is weak. Only part of the rows carry a size: once, few, many, or a class if the clone is expanded.

j_gene: TRBJ1-5; d_gene: -; len: 15; abundance: -; v_gene: TRBV5-1; CDR3aa: CASRPGDYSNQPQHF; CDR3nt: TGCGCCAGCCGCCCGGGGGACTATAGCAATCAGCCCCAGCATTTT
j_gene: TRBJ1-1; d_gene: -; len: 14; abundance: -; v_gene: TRBV19; CDR3aa: CASNSQGMNTEAFF; CDR3nt: TGTGCCAGTAACAGTCAGGGCATGAACACTGAAGCTTTCTTT
j_gene: TRBJ2-7; d_gene: TRBD1; len: 15; abundance: -; v_gene: TRBV15; CDR3aa: CATSRGGQGTYEQYF; CDR3nt: TGTGCCACCAGCAGGGGCGGACAGGGCACCTACGAGCAGTACTTC
j_gene: TRBJ1-1; d_gene: -; len: 12; abundance: -; v_gene: TRBV6-2/TRBV6-3; CDR3aa: CASSYTWTEAFF; CDR3nt: TGTGCCAGCAGTTACACGTGGACAGAAGCTTTCTTT
j_gene: TRBJ1-2; d_gene: -; len: 13; abundance: -; v_gene: TRBV19; CDR3aa: CASSSGRTYGYTF; CDR3nt: TGTGCCAGTAGTAGCGGACGGACTTATGGCTACACCTTC
j_gene: TRBJ2-5; d_gene: -; len: 14; abundance: -; v_gene: TRBV28; CDR3aa: CASTHGQVQETQYF; CDR3nt: TGTGCCAGCACCCACGGACAAGTCCAAGAGACCCAGTACTTC
j_gene: TRBJ1-2; d_gene: TRBD1; len: 15; abundance: -; v_gene: TRBV5-1; CDR3aa: CASSLTGTESWGYTF; CDR3nt: TGCGCCAGCAGCTTAACCGGGACAGAGAGTTGGGGCTACACCTTC
j_gene: TRBJ1-5; d_gene: TRBD1; len: 14; abundance: -; v_gene: TRBV7-9; CDR3aa: CASSFGQGSQPQHF; CDR3nt: TGTGCCAGCAGCTTTGGACAGGGAAGTCAGCCCCAGCATTTT
j_gene: TRBJ2-3; d_gene: TRBD1; len: 16; abundance: once; v_gene: TRBV18; CDR3aa: CASSPGTGRGTDTQYF; CDR3nt: TGTGCCAGCTCACCAGGGACAGGGAGGGGCACAGATACGCAGTATTTT
j_gene: TRBJ1-4; d_gene: -; len: 14; abundance: -; v_gene: TRBV18; CDR3aa: CASSPRGGNEKLFF; CDR3nt: TGTGCCAGCTCACCACGAGGGGGAAATGAAAAACTGTTTTTT
j_gene: TRBJ2-4; d_gene: -; len: 16; abundance: once; v_gene: TRBV5-1; CDR3aa: CASSLGGWNIKNIQYF; CDR3nt: TGCGCCAGCAGCTTGGGGGGCTGGAATATCAAAAACATTCAGTACTTC
j_gene: TRBJ2-1; d_gene: -; len: 15; abundance: -; v_gene: TRBV5-1; CDR3aa: CASSGWESSYNEQFF; CDR3nt: TGCGCCAGCAGCGGTTGGGAGAGCTCCTACAATGAGCAGTTCTTC
j_gene: TRBJ2-2; d_gene: -; len: 15; abundance: -; v_gene: TRBV6-6; CDR3aa: CASSTTLQGAGELFF; CDR3nt: TGTGCCAGCAGTACTACACTTCAGGGCGCGGGGGAGCTGTTTTTT
j_gene: TRBJ2-5; d_gene: TRBD2; len: 17; abundance: -; v_gene: TRBV3-1/TRBV3-2; CDR3aa: CASSPGGIAGGQETQYF; CDR3nt: TGTGCCAGCAGCCCGGGCGGTATAGCGGGGGGACAAGAGACCCAGTACTTC
j_gene: TRBJ2-2; d_gene: -; len: 16; abundance: once; v_gene: TRBV9; CDR3aa: CASSVDGQGYTGELFF; CDR3nt: TGTGCCAGCAGCGTAGATGGTCAGGGTTACACCGGGGAGCTGTTTTTT
j_gene: TRBJ2-5; d_gene: -; len: 12; abundance: once; v_gene: TRBV6-5; CDR3aa: CASSPIQGTQYF; CDR3nt: TGTGCCAGCAGTCCTATTCAGGGGACCCAGTACTTC
j_gene: TRBJ2-3; d_gene: -; len: 14; abundance: -; v_gene: TRBV19; CDR3aa: CASSISSTTDTQYF; CDR3nt: TGTGCCAGTAGTATCTCGAGCACCACAGATACGCAGTATTTT
j_gene: TRBJ2-7; d_gene: -; len: 15; abundance: -; v_gene: TRBV4-3; CDR3aa: CASSQGQPSTYEQYF; CDR3nt: TGCGCCAGCAGCCAAGGACAGCCTTCCACCTACGAGCAGTACTTC
j_gene: TRBJ2-5; d_gene: TRBD2; len: 15; abundance: -; v_gene: TRBV9; CDR3aa: CASTARGDPQETQYF; CDR3nt: TGTGCCAGCACCGCCCGGGGGGACCCTCAAGAGACCCAGTACTTC
j_gene: TRBJ1-2; d_gene: -; len: 13; abundance: -; v_gene: TRBV29-1; CDR3aa: CSVDTGRDYGYTF; CDR3nt: TGCAGCGTTGACACAGGGAGGGATTATGGCTACACCTTC
j_gene: TRBJ2-1; d_gene: -; len: 15; abundance: -; v_gene: TRBV5-5; CDR3aa: CASSLGLPLNNEQFF; CDR3nt: TGTGCCAGCAGCTTGGGACTGCCCCTAAACAATGAGCAGTTCTTC
j_gene: TRBJ1-2; d_gene: TRBD1; len: 13; abundance: -; v_gene: TRBV5-6; CDR3aa: CASSRQGAYGYTF; CDR3nt: TGTGCCAGCAGCCGACAGGGGGCATATGGCTACACCTTC
j_gene: TRBJ1-4; d_gene: TRBD1; len: 18; abundance: -; v_gene: TRBV5-1; CDR3aa: CASSFTPGQIGGHEKLFF; CDR3nt: TGCGCCAGCAGCTTTACCCCGGGACAGATAGGGGGGCATGAAAAACTGTTTTTT
j_gene: TRBJ2-7; d_gene: TRBD1; len: 14; abundance: -; v_gene: TRBV5-5; CDR3aa: CASSLFGTVDEQYF; CDR3nt: TGTGCCAGCAGCTTGTTCGGGACAGTCGACGAGCAGTACTTC